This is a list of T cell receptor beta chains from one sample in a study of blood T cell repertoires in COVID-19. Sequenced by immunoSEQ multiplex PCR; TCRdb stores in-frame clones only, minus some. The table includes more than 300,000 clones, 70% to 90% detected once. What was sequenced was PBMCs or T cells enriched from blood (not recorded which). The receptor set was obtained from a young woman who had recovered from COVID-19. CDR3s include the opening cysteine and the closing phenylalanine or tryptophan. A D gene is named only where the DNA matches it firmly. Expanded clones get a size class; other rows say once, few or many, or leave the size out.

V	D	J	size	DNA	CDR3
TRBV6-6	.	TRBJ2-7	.	TGTGCCAGCAGCCAAACGTACAGGGACGAGCAGTACTTC	CASSQTYRDEQYF
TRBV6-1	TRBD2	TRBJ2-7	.	TGTGCCAGCAGTGAGGGGCGGGGGGTCTACGAGCAGTACTTC	CASSEGRGVYEQYF
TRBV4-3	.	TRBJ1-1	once	TGCGCCAGCAGCCAAGATCGGTCTACTTACACTGAAGCTTTCTTT	CASSQDRSTYTEAFF
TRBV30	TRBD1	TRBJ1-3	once	TGTGCCTGGAGGGAACAGGGGGCTGGAAACACCATATATTTT	CAWREQGAGNTIYF
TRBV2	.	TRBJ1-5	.	TGTGCCAGCAGTGAAGCGTACGGGTCGGCTGGCAATCAGCCCCAGCATTTT	CASSEAYGSAGNQPQHF
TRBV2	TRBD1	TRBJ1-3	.	TGTGCCAGCAGTCCGGCCAGGACAGGCAGCACCATATATTTT	CASSPARTGSTIYF
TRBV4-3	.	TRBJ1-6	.	TGCGCCAGCAGCCAAGATTATATCGACACAGTCAAAAATTCACCCCTCCACTTT	CASSQDYIDTVKNSPLHF
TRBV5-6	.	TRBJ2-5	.	TGTGCCAGCAGCTTGGGCCAGGGTGGGACCCAGTACTTC	CASSLGQGGTQYF
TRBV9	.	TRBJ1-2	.	TGTGCCAGCAGCGAGGGGGGGAACTATGGCTACACCTTC	CASSEGGNYGYTF
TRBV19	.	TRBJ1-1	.	TGTGCCAGTAGTGTGACAGCTAGGAACACTGAAGCTTTCTTT	CASSVTARNTEAFF
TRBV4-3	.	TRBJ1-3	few	TGCGCCAGCAGCCAAGAGGCCGAAGCCGACATTGGAAACACCATATATTTT	CASSQEAEADIGNTIYF
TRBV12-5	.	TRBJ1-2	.	TGTGCTAGTGGTTTGTCCCGCGCGAGCTCGGACTATGGCTACACCTTC	CASGLSRASSDYGYTF
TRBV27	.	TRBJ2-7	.	TGTGCCAGCAGTTTATATAGGGAGGTTCCCTACGAGCAGTACTTC	CASSLYREVPYEQYF
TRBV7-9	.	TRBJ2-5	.	TGTGCTTCCGCTCAGGAGACCCAGTACTTC	CASAQETQYF
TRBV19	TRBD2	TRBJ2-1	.	TGTGCCAGTAGTATTGGCGGGGGGGCCGGGAGTGAGCAGTTCTTC	CASSIGGGAGSEQFF
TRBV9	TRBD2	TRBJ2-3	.	TGTGCCAGCAGCGTAGCGGTAGCGGGGAGCACAGATACGCAGTATTTT	CASSVAVAGSTDTQYF
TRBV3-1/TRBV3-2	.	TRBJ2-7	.	TGTGCCAGCAGCCAGGAACAGTTCCCCTCCTACGAGCAGTACTTC	CASSQEQFPSYEQYF
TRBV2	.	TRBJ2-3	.	TGTGCCAGCAGTGAAGCGAAGACTTTGGCCACAGATACGCAGTATTTT	CASSEAKTLATDTQYF
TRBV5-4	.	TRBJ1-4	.	TGTGCCAGCAGCTGTGATCCGGGACACGCTAATGAAAAACTGTTTTTT	CASSCDPGHANEKLFF
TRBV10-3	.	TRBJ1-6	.	TGTGCCATCAGTGAGTCATTCAGAAGGGGATCCTATAATTCACCCCTCCACTTT	CAISESFRRGSYNSPLHF
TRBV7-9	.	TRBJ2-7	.	TGTGCCAGCAGCTTAAAGCTGTCCGGTGACGAGCAGTACTTC	CASSLKLSGDEQYF
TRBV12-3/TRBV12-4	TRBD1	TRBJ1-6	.	TGTGCCAGCTGCAAGGGGGCCAATTCACCCCTCCACTTT	CASCKGANSPLHF
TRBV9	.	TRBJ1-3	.	TGTGCCAGCAGCCTTCGGTTCTCTGGAAACACCATATATTTT	CASSLRFSGNTIYF
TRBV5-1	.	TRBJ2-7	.	TGCGCCAGCAGCTTGTTTGGCGGGGGCCTGGACGAGCAGTACTTC	CASSLFGGGLDEQYF
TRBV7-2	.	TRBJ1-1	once	TGTGCCAGCAGCTTAAGGTTCGGGATTAACACTGAAGCTTTCTTT	CASSLRFGINTEAFF
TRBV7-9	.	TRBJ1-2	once	TGTGCCAGCAACCCATCGGGAGGGGAAGCTGGTGGCTACACCTTC	CASNPSGGEAGGYTF
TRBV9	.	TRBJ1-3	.	TGTGCCAGCAGCGTAGGACAGGCCTCCGGAAACACCATATATTTT	CASSVGQASGNTIYF
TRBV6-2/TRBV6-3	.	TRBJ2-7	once	TGTGCCAGCAGTTACGGGGACACGAGTACCTACGAGCAGTACTTC	CASSYGDTSTYEQYF